The entry below gives a single T cell receptor (beta chain) sequence along with its context. Its antigen is as yet unknown. Using quantitative 5'-RACE with molecular barcodes, the authors made TCR beta libraries. TCRdb analysed the 5' RACE reads with MiXCR anew, one entry per CDR3 protein. The sample has over 600,000 distinct CDR3 sequences, roughly 20% seen once. The entry originates in a study of CD8 T cells in ankylosing spondylitis. The germline V gene encodes CDR1 SGHRS and CDR2 YFSETQ. V gave up 1 base and J gave up 6 bases; unmatched junction bases: 15. The CDR3 runs 18 residues. Study results and limitations: Clones linked to disease were reported to show significant enrichment in matched ankylosing spondylitis synovial fluid. As for the disease-linked clones, they showed a CD8+ phenotype and occurred at relatively low frequencies in peripheral blood. What appeared characteristic of ankylosing spondylitis blood was a TCR beta motif of eight highly homologous variants.

Input material: blood, either unsorted or a sorted T cell fraction (not recorded which). V gene TRBV5-1 combines with J gene TRBJ2-2, with 7 bases fitting TRBD1. This receptor was taken from a male donor with ankylosing spondylitis. The DNA for the CDR3 is TGCGCCAGCAGCTTGCTCCCTTCGACAGGGTATAAGCCCGGGGAGCTGTTTTTT. It specifies CASSLLPSTGYKPGELFF.